The 19 T cell receptor beta chains below all came from one sample that was sequenced in a study of cytomegalovirus exposure and HLA in healthy donors. It was with 60 Vbeta and 13 Jbeta primers that the PCR ran. The repertoire was sequenced with immunoSEQ multiplex PCR; TCRdb's copy has only in-frame clones and lacks some. The sample records around 180,000 clones, approximately 88% being singletons. The sequenced material came from PBMCs. Receptors originate from a boy aged 2-15 years in good health and CMV-seronegative.

This CDR3 is CASSYSTGGTEAFF. The CDR3 coding sequence is TGTGCCAGCAGTTACTCGACGGGAGGAACTGAAGCTTTCTTT. V and J are TRBV6-5 and TRBJ1-1; D gene uncertain. CDR3 length equals 14 residues. Trimming took off 0 bases at V and 5 bases at J, with 10 bases between the two ends. In germline, CDR1 is MNHEY, CDR2 SVGAGI.

V and J are TRBV28 and TRBJ2-2; D gene ambiguous. CDR1 MDHEN and CDR2 SYDVKM come from the germline V gene. V was clipped by 8 bases and J by 1 base, with 14 bases between them. The CDR3 has 15 residues. This CDR3 is CASLPGGLNTGELFF. CDR3 sequence (DNA): TGTGCCAGCCTCCCCGGCGGTCTGAACACCGGGGAGCTGTTTTTT.

This chain links TRBV7-8 with TRBJ2-1; the match to TRBD2 covers 11 bases. Per germline, CDR1 SGHVS and CDR2 FQNEAQ. The CDR3 runs 18 residues. Germline trimming cut 5 bases from V and 2 bases from J; bases unmatched to any gene: 11. The CDR3 protein is CASSLRPVSGGAYNEQFF. CDR3 bases: TGTGCCAGCAGCCTTAGGCCAGTTAGCGGGGGGGCCTACAATGAGCAGTTCTTC.

The chain employs TRBV19 and TRBJ2-3; 15 bases match TRBD2. CDR1 is LNHDA and CDR2 is SQIVND in the germline V gene (reference sequence). V lost 3 bases, J lost 0 bases, and 1 base stayed unmatched. The CDR3 loop spans 17 amino acids. The DNA for the CDR3 is TGTGCCAGTAGTATTGGACTAGCGGGGGGGAGCACAGATACGCAGTATTTT. This translates into CASSIGLAGGSTDTQYF.

The CDR3 spells CASSDGGFLAQPQHF. The CDR3 DNA reads as TGTGCCAGCAGTGATGGAGGTTTTCTCGCTCAGCCCCAGCATTTT. The V and J genes are TRBV6-1 and TRBJ1-5; D gene unclear. The length of the CDR3 is 15 residues. Germline V gene lookup returns CDR1 MNHNS and CDR2 SASEGT. V dropped 3 bases and J dropped 6 bases, with 15 bases sitting between them.

The chain joins TRBV25-1 to TRBJ1-2; D ambiguous. This CDR3 spans 12 amino acids. Per germline, CDR1 MGHDK and CDR2 SYGVNS. Between the trimmed V and J ends, which lost 4 bases and 3 bases, there was a span of 6 bases. The CDR3 DNA follows: TGTGCCAGCAGTGGTCTTTACTATGGCTACACCTTC. Its protein product is CASSGLYYGYTF.

The chain carries TRBV9 and TRBJ1-6; 10 nucleotides agree with TRBD1. The CDR3 covers 15 residues. Germline CDR1 reads SGDLS; CDR2 reads YYNGEE. Losses at the gene ends were 2 bases for V and 6 bases for J; bases not matched to a gene: 2. DNA for the CDR3: TGTGCCAGCAGCGTTGGGGACAGGGGTAATTCACCCCTCCACTTT. The encoded protein is CASSVGDRGNSPLHF.

The chain carries TRBV6-1 and TRBJ2-2; TRBD1 matches 9 bases. The germline V gene encodes CDR1 MNHNS and CDR2 SASEGT. V trimming: 4 bases; J trimming: 1 base; junction bases outside the gene matches: 1. This CDR3 is 15 amino acids long. For the CDR3, the DNA is TGTGCCAGCAGTGTGACAGGGGGGAACACCGGGGAGCTGTTTTTT. Protein product: CASSVTGGNTGELFF.

A few counts support this clone. The rearrangement joins TRBV18 to TRBJ2-5; the D is unclear. The length of the CDR3 is 13 residues. V dropped 3 bases and J dropped 0 bases, with 5 bases sitting between them. Germline V CDR1 and CDR2: KGHSH, LQKENI. DNA of the CDR3: TGTGCCAGCTCACCGGGCTACCAAGAGACCCAGTACTTC. It translates to CASSPGYQETQYF.

The chain is built from TRBV14 and TRBJ1-6, with D tentatively TRBD1 (5 bases). Germline assignment: CDR1 SGHDN and CDR2 FVKESK. The CDR3 runs to 16 residues. With 8 bases removed from V and 7 bases from J, the gap between germline ends came to 21 bases. The CDR3 nucleotides read TGTGCCAGCCGCAAGACGACGGGGGATAGAAATTCACCCCTCCACTTT. The encoded protein is CASRKTTGDRNSPLHF.

The V gene is TRBV5-1, the J gene TRBJ2-7; 11 bases agree with TRBD2. The CDR3 spans 13 residues. J gave up 6 bases and V 4 bases, and 3 bases lay outside the gene matches. Germline V gene lookup returns CDR1 SGHRS and CDR2 YFSETQ. The CDR3 region has the DNA TGCGCCAGCAGCCCGGGGACTAGCGGCGAGCAGTACGTC. The encoded protein is CASSPGTSGEQYV.

The gene calls are TRBV19 and TRBJ1-4; 8 bases are a match to TRBD1. The junction had 10 bases not matched to a gene; V was cut back by 5 bases and J by 5 bases. The CDR3 spans 16 residues. CDR1 LNHDA and CDR2 SQIVND come from the germline V gene (reference sequence). The CDR3 sequence is CASSLLGQAHNEKLFF. The CDR3 DNA follows: TGTGCCAGTAGTCTACTGGGACAGGCTCACAATGAAAAACTGTTTTTT.

The chain couples TRBV6-1 to TRBJ2-1, with 10 nucleotides matching TRBD2. The germline V gene encodes CDR1 MNHNS and CDR2 SASEGT. The CDR3 runs 18 residues. The ends lost 4 bases at V and 7 bases at J; junction bases unmatched: 16. CDR3 sequence reads: CASSGSGTSGMRGNEQFF. The CDR3 region has the DNA TGTGCCAGCAGTGGGTCTGGAACTAGCGGGATGAGAGGAAATGAGCAGTTCTTC.

V gene TRBV11-2 combines with J gene TRBJ2-7; TRBD1 is a possible D gene (5 bases). The CDR3 runs 13 residues. Germline loops: CDR1 SGHAT, CDR2 FQNNGV. V was shortened by 5 bases and J by 5 bases, with 13 bases between the two germline ends. In nucleotides, the CDR3 is TGTGCCAGCAGCCTAAAACAGGCGAACGAGCAGTACTTC. Its protein is CASSLKQANEQYF.

The V and J genes are TRBV28 and TRBJ2-5; 12 bases fit TRBD2. Germline CDR1 and CDR2: MDHEN and SYDVKM. The CDR3 sequence is 16 residues long. V gave up 2 bases and J gave up 4 bases; unmatched junction bases: 5. CDR3 coding DNA: TGTGCCAGCAGTTTACTAGCGGGAGGGCCTTTAGAGACCCAGTACTTC. This encodes CASSLLAGGPLETQYF.

The CDR3 loop is CASSGSPPGELFF. In DNA, the CDR3 is TGTGCCAGCAGTGGGAGTCCCCCCGGGGAGCTGTTTTTT. The chain is built from TRBV25-1 and TRBJ1-3; D gene uncertain. TRBJ2-2 explains the end of the DNA better; the J call may be wrong. This CDR3 spans 13 amino acids. Germline values: CDR1 MGHDK, CDR2 SYGVNS.

V and J are TRBV7-9 and TRBJ2-3; maybe TRBD2 (6 bases). There are 13 residues in the CDR3. CDR1 is SEHNR and CDR2 is FQNEAQ in the germline V gene (reference sequence). Trimming cost V 5 bases and J 12 bases, with 18 bases left between them. This CDR3 reads CASSPPLAFLQYF. The DNA for the CDR3 is TGTGCCAGCAGCCCCCCACTAGCTTTTCTTCAGTATTTT.

The chain employs TRBV9 and TRBJ2-5; 10 bases align to TRBD2. Germline CDR1 is SGDLS and CDR2 is YYNGEE. The CDR3 is 20 amino acids. V lost 4 bases and J lost 3; bases outside the gene matches: 21. CDR3 coding DNA: TGTGCCAGCAGCCCCAGGTTCGGGGGTAGCGGGGGGTGCCATGAAGAGACCCAGTACTTC. Its translation is CASSPRFGGSGGCHEETQYF. The full variable domain, in which reference TRBV9 and TRBJ2-5 provide the parts outside the CDR3, is DSGVTQTPKHLITATGQRVTLRCSPRSGDLSVYWYQQSLDQGLQFLIQYYNGEERAKGNILERFSAQQFPDLHSELNLSSLELGDSALYFCASSPRFGGSGGCHEETQYFGPGTRLLVL.

V and J are TRBV14 and TRBJ2-1, with D perhaps matching TRBD1 (6 bases). V lost 1 base and J lost 10, with 14 bases in between. CDR1 and CDR2 from the germline V gene are SGHDN and FVKESK. The CDR3 totals 14 residues. CDR3: CASSQATGKVEQFF. CDR3 DNA: TGTGCCAGCAGCCAAGCCACAGGGAAGGTAGAGCAGTTCTTC.